Each of the 5 T cell receptor beta chains below was sequenced from the same sample in a study of T cell changes during pregnancy in multiple sclerosis (dated by TCRdb to between 2017 and 2020). The method was the immunoSEQ multiplex PCR assay. The immuneACCESS repertoire file appears here via TCRdb, limited to in-frame rearrangements. These files lack a portion of the clones; in checked studies, under half of the deficit traces to unresolved V genes, and the cause of the others is not known. The sample includes around 60,000 clones, with around 92% observed a single time. Less than 3% of the sample goes to the ten largest clones. The sample here was peripheral blood, taken in the second trimester of pregnancy. All receptors come from a female donor in good health, enrolled as a control in a pregnancy study.

The CDR3 loop reads CATSRVIQGNHEQFF. The CDR3 DNA follows: TGTGCCACCAGCAGAGTCATACAGGGAAACCATGAGCAGTTCTTC. The chain recombines TRBV15 with TRBJ2-1; TRBD1 might be the D (6 bases). Germline V gene data show CDR1 as LNHNV and CDR2 as YYDKDF (reference sequence). Trimming shortened V by 1 base and J by 8 bases, and 15 bases separated the two germline ends. The CDR3 runs 15 residues.

In the case of this clone: Germline is not matched at one junction end, which may reflect a read error. The chain carries TRBV5-3 and TRBJ2-7, with 13 bases matching TRBD2. TRBV5-3 is known as an ORF, though its function is uncertain. CDR3 length equals 12 residues. As DNA, the CDR3 is TGTGCCAGAAGCTCACCCGGACTAGCGGGAGACTTC. Its protein product is CARSSPGLAGDF.

V is TRBV27 and J is TRBJ1-4, with D unclear. The CDR3 loop spans 13 amino acids. Germline CDR1 is MNHEY and CDR2 is SMNVEV (reference sequence). Trimming removed 4 bases at V and 8 bases at J, with 11 bases between. The CDR3 region is CASSSFWREKLFF. For the CDR3, the DNA is TGTGCCAGCAGTTCCTTTTGGAGGGAAAAACTGTTTTTT.

The chain joins TRBV19 to TRBJ2-3; 7 positions agree with TRBD1. The CDR3 has 16 residues. From germline, CDR1 is LNHDA and CDR2 SQIVND (reference sequence). J lost 6 bases, V lost 3 bases, and 12 bases had no gene match. Here the CDR3 reads CASSILRGPEADTQYF. CDR3 DNA: TGTGCCAGTAGTATTTTGAGGGGGCCTGAGGCCGATACGCAGTATTTT.

The gene calls are TRBV5-6 and TRBJ2-1, with D maybe TRBD1 (6 bases). This CDR3 is 15 amino acids long. Germline CDR1 and CDR2: SGHDT and YYEEEE. Trimming shortened V by 5 bases and J by 4 bases, and 16 bases separated the two germline ends. The CDR3 region is CASRLGTQSYNEQFF. The DNA of the CDR3 is TGTGCCAGCAGGCTCGGGACACAGAGTTACAATGAGCAGTTCTTC.